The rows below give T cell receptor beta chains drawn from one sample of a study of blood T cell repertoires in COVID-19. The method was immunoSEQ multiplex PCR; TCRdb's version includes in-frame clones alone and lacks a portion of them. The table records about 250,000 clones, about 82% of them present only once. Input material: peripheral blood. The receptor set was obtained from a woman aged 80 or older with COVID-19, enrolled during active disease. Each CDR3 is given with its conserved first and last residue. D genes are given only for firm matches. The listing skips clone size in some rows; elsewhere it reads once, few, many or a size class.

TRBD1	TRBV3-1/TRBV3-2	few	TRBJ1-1	TGTGCCAGCAGCCCGGGACAGGGGAACACTGAAGCTTTCTTT	CASSPGQGNTEAFF
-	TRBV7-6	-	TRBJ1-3	TGTGCCAGCAGCCCAGCGGAAGTTCGTGGAAACACCATATATTTT	CASSPAEVRGNTIYF
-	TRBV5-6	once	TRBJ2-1	TGTGCCAGCAGCCCTCCACCGTCTGGTCAGTCCAGGAACAATGAGCAGTTCTTC	CASSPPPSGQSRNNEQFF
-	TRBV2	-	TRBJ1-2	TGTGCCAGCAAAGAAACAGCCAAGCGGGGCTACACCTTC	CASKETAKRGYTF
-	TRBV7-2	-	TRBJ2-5	TGTGCCAGCGCTGGGGACTCCCTACAAGAGACCCAGTACTTC	CASAGDSLQETQYF
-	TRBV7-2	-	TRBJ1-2	TGTGCCAGCAGCTTAGACTGGGTCGGGGTCCGCGGCTACACCTTC	CASSLDWVGVRGYTF
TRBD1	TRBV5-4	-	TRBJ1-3	TGTGCCAGCAGCTTGACCGGGACAGGGGGTAACACCATATATTTT	CASSLTGTGGNTIYF
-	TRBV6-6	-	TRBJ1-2	TGTGCCAGCAGCCAAGACAGTTACTATGGCTACACCTTC	CASSQDSYYGYTF
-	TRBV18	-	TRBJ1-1	TGTGCCAGCTCACCACCTGGACAGACCTACACTGAAGCTTTCTTT	CASSPPGQTYTEAFF
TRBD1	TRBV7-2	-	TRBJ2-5	TGTGCCAGCAGCAAAGAGGGGACAGGGGGCACACAGACCCAGTACTTC	CASSKEGTGGTQTQYF
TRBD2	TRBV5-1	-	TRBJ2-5	TGCGCCAGCAGTGTAGCGGGGGCTATCCAAGAGACCCAGTACTTC	CASSVAGAIQETQYF
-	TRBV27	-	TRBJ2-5	TGTGCCAGCAGTTTATCTCAGTCCGGGATCCCCTCAGAGACCCAGTACTTC	CASSLSQSGIPSETQYF
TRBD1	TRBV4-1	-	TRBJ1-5	TGCGCCAGCAGCCAAGCGGGCAGGGGGGGCAATCAGCCCCAGCATTTT	CASSQAGRGGNQPQHF
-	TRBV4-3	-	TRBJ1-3	TGCGCCAGCAGCCAAACGTTGGCGGGGGGAAACACCATATATTTT	CASSQTLAGGNTIYF
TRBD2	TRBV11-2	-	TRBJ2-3	TGTGCCAGCAGCTCACAGGGACTAGCGGGGCGGGGATGGGTCACGCAGTATTTT	CASSSQGLAGRGWVTQYF
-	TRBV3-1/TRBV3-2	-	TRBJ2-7	TGTGCCAGCAGCCGGGGACTTTTAGATTCCTACGAGCAGTACTTC	CASSRGLLDSYEQYF
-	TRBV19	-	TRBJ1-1	TGTGCCAGTAATACCGGAGAGCCAGGGGCTGAAGCTTTCTTT	CASNTGEPGAEAFF
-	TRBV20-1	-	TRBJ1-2	TGCAGTGCCCCTGAGTATGGCTACACCTTC	CSAPEYGYTF
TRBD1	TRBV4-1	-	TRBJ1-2	TGCGCCAGCAGCCAGGGACAGGGGTATGGCTACACCTTC	CASSQGQGYGYTF
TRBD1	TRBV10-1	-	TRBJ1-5	TGCGCCAGCAGAAGGACAGGGGCCTTCAATCAGCCCCAGCATTTT	CASRRTGAFNQPQHF
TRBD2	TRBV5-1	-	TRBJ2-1	TGCGCCAGCAGCTTGAGAGCGGGGGTCTACAATGAGCAGTTCTTC	CASSLRAGVYNEQFF
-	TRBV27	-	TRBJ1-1	TGTGCCAGCACTCCGAGCCAGGGGCTGACTGAAGCTTTCTTT	CASTPSQGLTEAFF
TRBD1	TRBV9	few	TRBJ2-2	TGTGCCAGCAGCGTAGACCCTAGTTTGACAGGGAAGACCGGGGAGCTGTTTTTT	CASSVDPSLTGKTGELFF
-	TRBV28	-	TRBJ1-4	TGTGCCACCAGGAATCAGGGTGCAACTAATGAAAAACTGTTTTTT	CATRNQGATNEKLFF
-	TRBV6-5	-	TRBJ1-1	TGTGCCAGCAGTTACGCTGCGGGGGCGAACACTGAAGCTTTCTTT	CASSYAAGANTEAFF
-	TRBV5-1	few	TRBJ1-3	TGCGCCAGCACCCAGGACTTTACAGTTGGAAACACCATATATTTT	CASTQDFTVGNTIYF
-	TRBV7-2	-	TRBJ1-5	TGTGCCAGCAGCTTAGGGGGGGACGGTCAGCCCCAGCATTTT	CASSLGGDGQPQHF
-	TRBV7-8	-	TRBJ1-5	TGTGCCAGCAGCCCCCTCCCTTTAGGCGGAGGCAATCAGCCCCAGCATTTT	CASSPLPLGGGNQPQHF
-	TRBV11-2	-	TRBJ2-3	TGTGCCAGCAGCTTAGACCCCAGGGATGCGCAGTATTTT	CASSLDPRDAQYF
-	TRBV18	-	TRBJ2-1	TGTGCCAGCTCACTTCACCAGGGGGGTGGAGGTGAGCAGTTCTTC	CASSLHQGGGGEQFF
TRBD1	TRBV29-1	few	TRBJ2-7	TGCAGCGTTAAGCAGGGGGCCTACGAGCAGTACTTC	CSVKQGAYEQYF
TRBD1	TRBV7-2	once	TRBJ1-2	TGTGCCAGCAGCAAACAGGGGGCTAACTATGGCTACACCTTC	CASSKQGANYGYTF
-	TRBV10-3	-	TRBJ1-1	TGTGCCATCAGTGGGGGGGGAGGCACTGAAGCTTTCTTT	CAISGGGGTEAFF
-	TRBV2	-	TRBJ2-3	TGTGCCAGCCTCCTCCTGAGCACAGATACGCAGTATTTT	CASLLLSTDTQYF
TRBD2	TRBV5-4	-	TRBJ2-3	TGTGCCAGCAGACCGGCGGGCGGGGGGGTTACAGATACGCAGTATTTT	CASRPAGGGVTDTQYF
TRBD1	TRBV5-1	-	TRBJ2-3	TGCGCCAGCAGCTCCCAAGGACAGGTCACAGATACGCAGTATTTT	CASSSQGQVTDTQYF
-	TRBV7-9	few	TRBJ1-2	TGTGCCAGCAGCCTACCGGGGTTTTATGGCTACACCTTC	CASSLPGFYGYTF
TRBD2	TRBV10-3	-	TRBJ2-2	TGTGCCATCAGCCCGGGACTAAGGGACACCGGGGAGCTGTTTTTT	CAISPGLRDTGELFF
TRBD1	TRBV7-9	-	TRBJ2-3	TGTGCCAGCAGCTATCCGGGACAGGGAATGTGGGGTACGCAGTATTTT	CASSYPGQGMWGTQYF
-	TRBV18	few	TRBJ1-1	TGTGCCAGCTCAACAGTGAACACTGAAGCTTTCTTT	CASSTVNTEAFF
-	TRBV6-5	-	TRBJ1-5	TGTGCCAGCAGCCGGGGGGGTACGAGCAATCAGCCCCAGCATTTT	CASSRGGTSNQPQHF
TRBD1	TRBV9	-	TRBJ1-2	TGTGCCAGCAGCCCAGGGACAGGGCTAAACTATGGCTACACCTTC	CASSPGTGLNYGYTF
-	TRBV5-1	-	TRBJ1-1	TGCGCCAGCAGCCCAGGGTTCCTGAACACTGAAGCTTTCTTT	CASSPGFLNTEAFF
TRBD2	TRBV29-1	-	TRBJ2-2	TGCAGCGCCCAGAGCGGGGGGGCCGGGGAGCTGTTTTTT	CSAQSGGAGELFF
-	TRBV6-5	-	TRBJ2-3	TGTGCCAGCAGCGTCAGTGCAGATACGCAGTATTTT	CASSVSADTQYF
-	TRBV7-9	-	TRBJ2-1	TGTGCCAGCAGCCTACCGCAGCGGGTGGATGAGCAGTTCTTC	CASSLPQRVDEQFF
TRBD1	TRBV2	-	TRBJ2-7	TGTGCCAGCAGTGTCGGACAGGGTTACGACGAGCAGTACTTC	CASSVGQGYDEQYF
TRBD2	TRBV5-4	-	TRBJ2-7	TGTGCCAGCAGCTCGCCGGCTCTGGCGGGGGGATACGAGCAGTACTTC	CASSSPALAGGYEQYF
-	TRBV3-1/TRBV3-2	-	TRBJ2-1	TGTGCCAGCAGCCACTCACTAGGCGGCAATGAGCAGTTCTTC	CASSHSLGGNEQFF
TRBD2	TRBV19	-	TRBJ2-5	TGTGCCAGTAGGGGACTAGCGGGGAAGTACCAAGAGACCCAGTACTTC	CASRGLAGKYQETQYF
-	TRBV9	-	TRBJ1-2	TGTGCCAGACAGGGTTTGCTCGGCTACACCTTC	CARQGLLGYTF
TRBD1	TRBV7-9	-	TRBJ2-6	TGTGCCAGCAGCTCCGGGACAGCCGACAACTCTGGGGCCAACGTCCTGACTTTC	CASSSGTADNSGANVLTF
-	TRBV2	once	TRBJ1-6	TGTGCCAGCAGTCTACAGGGACCCTATAATTCACCCCTCCACTTT	CASSLQGPYNSPLHF
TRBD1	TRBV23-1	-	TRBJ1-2	TGCGCCCCCGGGGACAGGGGAGACTTTAACTATGGCTACACCTTC	CAPGDRGDFNYGYTF
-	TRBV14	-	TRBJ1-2	TGTGCCAGCAGCCAACAGGGTAACTATGGCTACACCTTC	CASSQQGNYGYTF